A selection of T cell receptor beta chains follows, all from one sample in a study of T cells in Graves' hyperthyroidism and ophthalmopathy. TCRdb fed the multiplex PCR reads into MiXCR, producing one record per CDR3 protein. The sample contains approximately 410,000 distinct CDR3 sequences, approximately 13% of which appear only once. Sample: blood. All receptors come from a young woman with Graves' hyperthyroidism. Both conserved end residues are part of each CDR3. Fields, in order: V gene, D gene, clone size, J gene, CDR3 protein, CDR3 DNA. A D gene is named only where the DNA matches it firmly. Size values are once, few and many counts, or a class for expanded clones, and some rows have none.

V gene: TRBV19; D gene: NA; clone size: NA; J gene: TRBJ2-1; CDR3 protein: CASKMNEQFF; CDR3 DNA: TGTGCCAGTAAGATGAATGAGCAGTTCTTC
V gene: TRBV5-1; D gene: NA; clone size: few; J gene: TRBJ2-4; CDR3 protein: CASSLSRAKNIQYF; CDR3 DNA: TGCGCCAGCAGCTTGTCTCGGGCCAAAAACATTCAGTACTTC
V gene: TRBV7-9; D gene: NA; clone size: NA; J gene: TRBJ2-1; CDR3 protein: CASSLGVARILNDEQFF; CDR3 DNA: TGTGCCAGCAGCTTAGGAGTAGCTCGAATACTAAATGATGAGCAGTTCTTC
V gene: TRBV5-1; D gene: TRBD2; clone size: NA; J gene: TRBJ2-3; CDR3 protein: CASSTGLAGVGPDTQYF; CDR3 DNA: TGCGCCAGCAGCACAGGACTAGCGGGAGTGGGTCCAGATACGCAGTATTTT
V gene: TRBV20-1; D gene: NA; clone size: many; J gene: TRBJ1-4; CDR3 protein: CSASKPEGEKLFF; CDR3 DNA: TGCAGTGCTAGTAAACCTGAGGGAGAAAAACTGTTTTTT
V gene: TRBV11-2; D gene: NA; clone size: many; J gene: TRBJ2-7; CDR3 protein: CASSLVIREQYF; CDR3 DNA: TGTGCCAGCAGCTTAGTCATTCGCGAGCAGTACTTC
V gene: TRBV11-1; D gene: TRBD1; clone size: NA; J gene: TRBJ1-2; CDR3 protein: CASSFRQGGDGYTF; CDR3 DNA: TGTGCCAGCAGCTTCCGACAGGGGGGTGACGGCTACACCTTC
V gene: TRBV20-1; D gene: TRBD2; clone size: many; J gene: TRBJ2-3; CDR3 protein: CSAEPRGGSSGDTQYF; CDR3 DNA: TGCAGTGCTGAGCCTCGGGGCGGGAGTTCCGGAGATACGCAGTATTTT
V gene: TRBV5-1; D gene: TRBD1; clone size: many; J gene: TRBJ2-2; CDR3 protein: CASSVDRGTGELFF; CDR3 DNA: TGCGCCAGCAGCGTGGACAGGGGTACCGGGGAGCTGTTTTTT
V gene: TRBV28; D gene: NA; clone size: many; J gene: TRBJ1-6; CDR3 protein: CASSLAGLDYNSPLHF; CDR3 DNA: TGTGCCAGCAGTTTAGCAGGACTCGACTATAATTCACCCCTCCACTTT
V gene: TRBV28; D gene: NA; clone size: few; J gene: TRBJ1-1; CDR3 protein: CASIIPGAKAFF; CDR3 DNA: TGTGCCAGCATTATCCCGGGGGCTAAAGCTTTCTTT
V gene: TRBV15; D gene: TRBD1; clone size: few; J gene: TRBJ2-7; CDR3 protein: CATSRDLSRDRGYEQYF; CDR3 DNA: TGTGCCACCAGCAGAGACCTTAGCCGGGACAGGGGCTACGAGCAGTACTTC
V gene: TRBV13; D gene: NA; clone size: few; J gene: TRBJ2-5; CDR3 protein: CASSLRDPQETQYF; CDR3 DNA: TGTGCCAGCAGCCTCCGGGACCCACAAGAGACCCAGTACTTC
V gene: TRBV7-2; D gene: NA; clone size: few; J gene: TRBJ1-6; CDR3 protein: CASSSAAGLVFYNSPLHF; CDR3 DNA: TGTGCCAGCAGCTCCGCGGCAGGGTTGGTCTTCTATAATTCACCCCTCCACTTT
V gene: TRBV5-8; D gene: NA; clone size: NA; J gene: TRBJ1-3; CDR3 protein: CASSLWPSSGNTIYF; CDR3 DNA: TGTGCCAGCAGCTTGTGGCCGAGCTCTGGAAACACCATATATTTT
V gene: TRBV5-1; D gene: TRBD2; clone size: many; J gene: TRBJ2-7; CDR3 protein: CASSLSGRGDYEQYF; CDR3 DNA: TGCGCCAGCAGCTTAAGCGGGAGAGGGGACTACGAGCAGTACTTC
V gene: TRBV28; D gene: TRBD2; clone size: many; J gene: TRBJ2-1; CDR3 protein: CASSITSAPYNEQFF; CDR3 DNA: TGTGCCAGCAGTATCACTAGCGCCCCTTACAATGAGCAGTTCTTC
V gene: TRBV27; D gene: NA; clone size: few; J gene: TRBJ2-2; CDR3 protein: CASSFIGGTHLNTGELFF; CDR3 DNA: TGTGCCAGCAGTTTTATTGGGGGGACACACTTGAACACCGGGGAGCTGTTTTTT
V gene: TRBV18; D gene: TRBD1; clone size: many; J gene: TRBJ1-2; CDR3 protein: CASSPRRTGGVYGYTF; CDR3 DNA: TGTGCCAGCTCACCACGACGGACAGGGGGCGTCTATGGCTACACCTTC
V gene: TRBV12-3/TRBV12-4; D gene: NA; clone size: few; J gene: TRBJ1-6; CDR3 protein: CASSLALYNSPLHF; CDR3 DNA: TGTGCCAGCAGTTTAGCGCTCTATAATTCACCCCTCCACTTT
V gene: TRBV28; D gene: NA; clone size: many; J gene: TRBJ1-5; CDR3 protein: CASRTGAFSNQPQHF; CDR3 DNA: TGTGCCAGCAGAACCGGGGCCTTTAGCAATCAGCCCCAGCATTTT
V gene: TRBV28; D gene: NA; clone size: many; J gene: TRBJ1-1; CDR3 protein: CASSSKAGSTEAFF; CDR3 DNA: TGTGCCAGCAGTTCCAAAGCGGGTAGCACTGAAGCTTTCTTT
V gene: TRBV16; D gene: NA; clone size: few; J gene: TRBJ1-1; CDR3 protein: CASSQLPRGAEAFF; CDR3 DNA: TGTGCCAGCAGCCAATTACCCAGAGGCGCTGAAGCTTTCTTT
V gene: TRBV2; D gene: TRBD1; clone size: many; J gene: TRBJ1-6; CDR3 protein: CASSGTGFSPLHF; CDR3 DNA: TGTGCCAGCAGTGGGACAGGATTTTCACCCCTCCACTTT
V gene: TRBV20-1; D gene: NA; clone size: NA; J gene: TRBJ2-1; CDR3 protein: CSASQQEGEQFF; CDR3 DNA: TGCAGTGCTAGCCAGCAGGAGGGGGAGCAGTTCTTC
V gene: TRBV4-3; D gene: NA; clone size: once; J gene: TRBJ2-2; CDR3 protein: CASSQDRWSANTGELFF; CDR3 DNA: TGCGCCAGCAGCCAAGATAGGTGGTCCGCGAACACCGGGGAGCTGTTTTTT
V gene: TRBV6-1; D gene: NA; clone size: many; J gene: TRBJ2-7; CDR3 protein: CASSLSRARSYEQYF; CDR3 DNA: TGTGCCAGCAGTCTTTCCAGGGCACGCTCCTACGAGCAGTACTTC
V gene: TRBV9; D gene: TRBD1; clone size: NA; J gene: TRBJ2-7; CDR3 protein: CASSAQGGGLAYNEQYF; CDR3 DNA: TGTGCCAGCAGCGCCCAAGGGGGCGGGTTGGCCTACAATGAGCAGTACTTC
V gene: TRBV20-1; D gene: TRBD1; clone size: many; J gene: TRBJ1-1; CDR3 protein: CSARDPDRENTEAFF; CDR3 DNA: TGCAGTGCTAGAGACCCGGACAGGGAGAACACTGAAGCTTTCTTT
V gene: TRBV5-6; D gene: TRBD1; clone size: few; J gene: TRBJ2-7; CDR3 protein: CASSFTGTGYEQYF; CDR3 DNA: TGTGCCAGCAGCTTCACCGGGACAGGGTACGAGCAGTACTTC
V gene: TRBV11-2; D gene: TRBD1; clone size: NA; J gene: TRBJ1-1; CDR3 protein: CASSLGGGTGGFEAFF; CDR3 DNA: TGTGCCAGCAGCTTAGGGGGGGGGACAGGGGGCTTTGAAGCTTTCTTT
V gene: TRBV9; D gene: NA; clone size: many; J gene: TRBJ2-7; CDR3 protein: CASSVGGTISYEQYF; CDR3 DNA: TGTGCCAGCAGCGTAGGGGGGACGATCTCCTACGAGCAGTACTTC
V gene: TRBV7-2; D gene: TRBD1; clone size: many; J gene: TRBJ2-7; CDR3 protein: CASSFGTGAQYF; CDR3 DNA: TGTGCCAGCAGCTTCGGGACAGGAGCGCAGTACTTC
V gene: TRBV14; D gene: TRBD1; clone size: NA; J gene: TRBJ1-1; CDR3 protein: CASSETGGGVDTEAFF; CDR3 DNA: TGTGCCAGCAGCGAGACAGGGGGGGGGGTGGACACTGAAGCTTTCTTT
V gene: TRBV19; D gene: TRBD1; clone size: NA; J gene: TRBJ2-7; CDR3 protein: CASSLLTGTNTYEQYF; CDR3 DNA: TGTGCCAGTAGTCTATTGACAGGGACCAATACCTACGAGCAGTACTTC
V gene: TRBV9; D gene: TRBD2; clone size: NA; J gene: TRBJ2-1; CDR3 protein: CASSPTPGGFLSEQFF; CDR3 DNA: TGTGCCAGCAGCCCTACACCGGGGGGTTTCCTAAGTGAGCAGTTCTTC
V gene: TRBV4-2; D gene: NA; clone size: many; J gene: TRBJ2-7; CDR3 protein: CASSQVRLDYEQYF; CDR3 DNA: TGTGCCAGCAGCCAAGTACGTCTAGACTACGAGCAGTACTTC
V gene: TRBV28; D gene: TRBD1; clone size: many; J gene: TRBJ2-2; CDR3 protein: CASSKPGQHTGELFF; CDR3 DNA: TGTGCCAGCAGCAAACCGGGACAGCACACCGGGGAGCTGTTTTTT
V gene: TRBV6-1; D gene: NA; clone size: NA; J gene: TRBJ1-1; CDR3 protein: CASSKDKLNTEAFF; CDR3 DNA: TGTGCCAGCAGTAAAGACAAGCTGAACACTGAAGCTTTCTTT
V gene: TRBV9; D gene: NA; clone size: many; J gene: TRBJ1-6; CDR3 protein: CASSASDINSPLHF; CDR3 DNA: TGTGCCAGCAGCGCGTCGGATATAAATTCACCCCTCCACTTT
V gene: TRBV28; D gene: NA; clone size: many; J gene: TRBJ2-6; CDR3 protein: CASGKGSPSVLTF; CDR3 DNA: TGTGCCAGCGGGAAGGGGTCCCCCTCCGTCCTGACTTTC
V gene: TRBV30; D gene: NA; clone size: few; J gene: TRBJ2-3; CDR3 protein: CAWGQFASTDTQYF; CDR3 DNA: TGTGCCTGGGGACAGTTTGCTAGCACAGATACGCAGTATTTT
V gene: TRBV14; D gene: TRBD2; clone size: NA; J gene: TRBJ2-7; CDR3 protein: CASSQRAGGPGEQYF; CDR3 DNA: TGTGCCAGCAGCCAAAGAGCGGGAGGGCCGGGGGAGCAGTACTTC
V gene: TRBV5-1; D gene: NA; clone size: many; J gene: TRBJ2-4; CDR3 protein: CPSPAPGCIQYF; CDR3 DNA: TGCCCCTCCCCGGCCCCTGGGTGCATTCAGTACTTC
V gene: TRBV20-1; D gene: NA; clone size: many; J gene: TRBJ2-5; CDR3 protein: CSAAPGDGETQYF; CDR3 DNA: TGCAGTGCTGCACCCGGGGACGGAGAGACCCAGTACTTC
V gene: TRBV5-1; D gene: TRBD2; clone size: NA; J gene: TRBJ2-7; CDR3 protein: CAINWTSGLYEQYF; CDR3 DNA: TGCGCCATCAACTGGACTAGCGGGCTCTACGAGCAGTACTTC
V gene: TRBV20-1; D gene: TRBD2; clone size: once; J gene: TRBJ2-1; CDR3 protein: CSAIAGGRNEQFF; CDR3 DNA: TGCAGTGCTATAGCGGGAGGGCGCAATGAGCAGTTCTTC
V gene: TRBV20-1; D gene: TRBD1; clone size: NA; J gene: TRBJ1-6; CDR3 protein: CSARRRQGESPLHF; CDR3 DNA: TGCAGTGCTAGGCGCCGACAGGGAGAATCACCCCTCCACTTT